This TCR beta chain was observed in a study of T-cell reconstitution after alpha-beta-depleted transplantation in children (dated by TCRdb to about 2016). Describing the broader study: Using TCR repertoire profiling, the study quantitatively followed how T-cell immune reconstitution unfolded in children after TCRalphabeta/CD19-depleted allogeneic hematopoietic cell transplantation. Results the study describes overall, beyond this receptor: Hyperexpanded clone frequencies declined over subsequent months; after one year, T-cell counts and TCRbeta diversity were mostly attributed to newly produced T cells. The high TCRbeta diversity at day 60 in some patients was ascribed to recipient T cells and intrathymic progenitors that had survived conditioning. About two months after transplant, the apparently early recovery of alphabetaT-cell counts reportedly depended on just several hundred clones that had expanded rapidly and came from non-depleted graft cells.

The treatment or condition label of this sample denotes: allogeneic hematopoietic cell transplantation with graft depleted of TCRalphabeta T cells and CD19 B cells. TCRalphabeta/CD19-depleted allogeneic hematopoietic cell grafts were given to the transplant recipients, all of whom were children. CDR1 SGHVS and CDR2 FQNEAQ are derived from the germline V gene. V is clipped by 3 bases and J by 5 bases, and the sequence between their germline boundaries is 13 bases long. The CDR3 covers 14 residues, taking in both the cysteine and the phenylalanine. Only CDR3 DNA is held: 42 bases, read in frame from base 1. For this clonotype: It has no known antigen specificity. Per-base quality was not reported, and no clone a single base away is much larger than it.

Library generation was performed with PCR. For sequencing, an Illumina HiSeq 2500 was employed. To normalize quantification of the TCRbeta repertoire, the TCR libraries were built with molecular barcoding that relied on unique molecular identifiers. The public reads were run again by TCRdb, first through fastp at Q25 and then through MiXCR, and only productive beta chains were kept. Under each unique CDR3 protein, matching rows form one entry showing the most common genes and DNA. The sample contains about 58,000 distinct CDR3 sequences, 44% of them found a single time. The top ten hold approximately 98% of the sample.

Recombination connected TRBV7-8 to TRBJ2-5, with the D call perhaps TRBD1 or TRBD2, each one matching 5 bases. The sequence was collected from a male patient younger than 18 who had a stem cell transplant for acute lymphoblastic leukemia, so the T cells may come from the graft donor. Here the sequenced sample was PBMCs, mostly from graft donor cells, taken 360 days after TCRalphabeta/CD19-depleted stem cell transplant. The nucleotide sequence is TGTGCCAGCAGCTTGAGGGGATTGGGGGAGACCCAGTACTTC. Translation gives CASSLRGLGETQYF.